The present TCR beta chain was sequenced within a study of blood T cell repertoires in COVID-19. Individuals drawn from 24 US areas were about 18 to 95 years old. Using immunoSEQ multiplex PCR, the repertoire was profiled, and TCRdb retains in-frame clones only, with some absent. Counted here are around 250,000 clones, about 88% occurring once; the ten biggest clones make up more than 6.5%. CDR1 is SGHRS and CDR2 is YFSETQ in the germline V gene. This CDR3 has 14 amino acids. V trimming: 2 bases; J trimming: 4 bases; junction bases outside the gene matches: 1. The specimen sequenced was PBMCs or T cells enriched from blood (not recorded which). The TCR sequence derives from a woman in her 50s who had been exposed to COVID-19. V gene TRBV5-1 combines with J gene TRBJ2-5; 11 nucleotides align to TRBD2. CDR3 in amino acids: CASSLLAGAETQYF. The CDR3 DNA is TGCGCCAGCAGCTTACTAGCGGGGGCAGAGACCCAGTACTTC.